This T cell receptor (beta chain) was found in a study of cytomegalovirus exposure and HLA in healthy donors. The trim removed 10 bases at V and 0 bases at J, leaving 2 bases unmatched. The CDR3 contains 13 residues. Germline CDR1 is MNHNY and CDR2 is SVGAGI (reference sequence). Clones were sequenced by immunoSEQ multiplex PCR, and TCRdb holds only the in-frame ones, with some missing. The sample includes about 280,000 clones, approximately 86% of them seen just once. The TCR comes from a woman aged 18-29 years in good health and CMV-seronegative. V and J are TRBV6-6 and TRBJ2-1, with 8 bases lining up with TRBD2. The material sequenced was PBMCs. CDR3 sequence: CATSGSSYNEQFF. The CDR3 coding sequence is TGTGCCACCAGCGGGAGCTCCTACAATGAGCAGTTCTTC.